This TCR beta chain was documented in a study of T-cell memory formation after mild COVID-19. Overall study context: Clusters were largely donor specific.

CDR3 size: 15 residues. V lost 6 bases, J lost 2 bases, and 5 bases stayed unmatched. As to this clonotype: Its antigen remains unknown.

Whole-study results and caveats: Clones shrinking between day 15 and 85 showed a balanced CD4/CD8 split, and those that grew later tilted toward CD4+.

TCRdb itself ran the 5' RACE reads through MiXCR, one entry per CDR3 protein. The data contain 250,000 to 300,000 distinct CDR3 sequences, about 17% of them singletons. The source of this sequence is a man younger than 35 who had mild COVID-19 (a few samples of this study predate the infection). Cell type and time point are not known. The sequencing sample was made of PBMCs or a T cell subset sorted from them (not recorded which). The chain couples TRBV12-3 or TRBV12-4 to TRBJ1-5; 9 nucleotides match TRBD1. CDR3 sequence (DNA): TGTGCCAGCAGCGGGACAGGGCTAGGCAATCAGCCCCAGCATTTT. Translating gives CASSGTGLGNQPQHF.